The 10 T cell receptor beta chains given below trace back to one sample, sequenced in a study of cytomegalovirus exposure and HLA in healthy donors. Researchers ran the PCR with 60 Vbeta and 13 Jbeta primers. Produced via immunoSEQ multiplex PCR; TCRdb's table is partial and in-frame only. The table has 160,000 or so clones, about 80% seen once. Sequenced material: PBMCs. These receptors were collected from a man aged 50 or older in good health and CMV-seropositive.

This rearrangement joins TRBV14 to TRBJ1-6, with a possible D match to TRBD1 (5 bases). Germline-derived CDR1 and CDR2 are SGHDN and FVKESK. This CDR3 contains 14 residues. The germline V and J ends were trimmed by 1 base and 10 bases, with 11 bases remaining between them. CDR3 in amino acids: CASSQVSGYSPLHF. The CDR3 nucleotides are TGTGCCAGCAGCCAAGTCTCAGGGTACTCACCCCTCCACTTT.

This rearrangement joins TRBV6-5 to TRBJ1-5; weak D call: TRBD1 (5 bases). Germline V gives CDR1 MNHEY, CDR2 SVGAGI. This CDR3 has 13 amino acids. Trimming pared 6 bases from V and 7 bases from J, leaving 13 bases between. In DNA form, the CDR3 reads TGTGCCAGCAGGGGGGGGATCGGACAGCCCCAGCATTTT. Amino acid sequence: CASRGGIGQPQHF.

The chain has TRBV25-1 and TRBJ1-6; maybe TRBD1 (5 bases). The germline CDR1 and CDR2 sequences are MGHDK and SYGVNS. V was trimmed by 1 base and J by 7 bases, leaving 8 bases between them. The CDR3 consists of 14 residues. The CDR3 protein is CASSEWGANSPLHF. The CDR3 DNA reads as TGTGCCAGCAGTGAATGGGGCGCGAATTCACCCCTCCACTTT.

This chain joins TRBV5-1 and TRBJ1-5; 8 bases agree with TRBD1. The V and J ends lost 4 bases and 4 bases, in that order; junction bases with no gene match: 7. The CDR3 has 15 amino acids. CDR1 is SGHRS and CDR2 is YFSETQ in the germline V gene. The chain's CDR3 is CASSPGQGSNQPQHF. CDR3 sequence (DNA): TGCGCCAGCAGCCCTGGACAGGGATCGAATCAGCCCCAGCATTTT.

The V call is TRBV7-4, the J call TRBJ1-1, with D possibly matching TRBD1 (6 bases). Germline CDR1 reads SGHVT; CDR2 reads SQSDAQ. V lost 4 bases and J 7 bases, leaving 25 bases between the germline ends. This CDR3 comprises 17 residues. In DNA form, the CDR3 reads TGTGCCAGCAGCTCACATTACAGGGAAGTGAGGTCGGATGAAGCTTTCTTT. Amino acid sequence: CASSSHYREVRSDEAFF.

The chain combines TRBV4-3 with TRBJ1-2, with D hard to call. The V end was cut by 0 bases, the J end by 2 bases, with 13 bases between. The germline CDR1 and CDR2 sequences are LGHNA and YSLEER. CDR3 length equals 16 residues. This CDR3 is CASSQDKGGRNYGYTF. The CDR3 nucleotides are TGCGCCAGCAGCCAAGATAAGGGAGGGCGGAACTATGGCTACACCTTC.

The chain employs TRBV4-1 and TRBJ2-1; 14 nucleotides match TRBD2. V shed 1 base, J shed 10 bases, and the junction held 6 bases outside the gene matches. Germline V CDR1 and CDR2: MGHRA, YSYEKL. The CDR3 runs to 16 residues. CDR3 coding DNA: TGCGCCAGCAGCCAAGCGGGACTAGCGGGGGTTAAGGAGCAGTTCTTC. This gives the protein CASSQAGLAGVKEQFF.

This clone was seen a single time. The CDR3 sequence is CSVERGRGTYGYTF. The CDR3 nucleotides are TGCAGCGTTGAAAGGGGCAGGGGCACCTATGGCTACACCTTC. The V call is TRBV29-1, the J call TRBJ1-2; D is perhaps TRBD1 (6 bases). The CDR3 sequence is 14 residues long. Germline V gene sequence: CDR1 SQVTM, CDR2 ANQGSEA. V lost 2 bases, J lost 4 bases, and 14 bases lay in between.

The genes are TRBV12-5 and TRBJ1-5, with 11 bases fitting TRBD1. The germline V gene has CDR1 LGHNT and CDR2 FRNRAP. Germline trimming cut 0 bases from V and 0 bases from J; bases unmatched to any gene: 13. The CDR3 totals 21 residues. The CDR3 nucleotides read TGTGCTAGTGGTTTGGTAGTGTACCGGGACAGGGGGTTCTATAGCAATCAGCCCCAGCATTTT. It encodes CASGLVVYRDRGFYSNQPQHF.

This chain connects TRBV11-3 to TRBJ2-1; 7 bases match TRBD1. Germline V CDR1 and CDR2: SGHNT, YENEEA. With 5 bases clipped from V and 4 bases from J, the junction kept 5 bases outside the gene matches. CDR3 length: 14 amino acids. CDR3 sequence reads: CASSEPGQYNEQFF. For the CDR3, the DNA is TGTGCCAGCAGCGAGCCGGGACAGTACAATGAGCAGTTCTTC. Full variable domain (outside the CDR3, taken from reference TRBV11-3 and TRBJ2-1): EAGVVQSPRYKIIEKKQPVAFWCNPISGHNTLYWYLQNLGQGPELLIRYENEEAVDDSQLPKDRFSAERLKGVDSTLKIQPAELGDSAVYLCASSEPGQYNEQFFGPGTRLTVL.